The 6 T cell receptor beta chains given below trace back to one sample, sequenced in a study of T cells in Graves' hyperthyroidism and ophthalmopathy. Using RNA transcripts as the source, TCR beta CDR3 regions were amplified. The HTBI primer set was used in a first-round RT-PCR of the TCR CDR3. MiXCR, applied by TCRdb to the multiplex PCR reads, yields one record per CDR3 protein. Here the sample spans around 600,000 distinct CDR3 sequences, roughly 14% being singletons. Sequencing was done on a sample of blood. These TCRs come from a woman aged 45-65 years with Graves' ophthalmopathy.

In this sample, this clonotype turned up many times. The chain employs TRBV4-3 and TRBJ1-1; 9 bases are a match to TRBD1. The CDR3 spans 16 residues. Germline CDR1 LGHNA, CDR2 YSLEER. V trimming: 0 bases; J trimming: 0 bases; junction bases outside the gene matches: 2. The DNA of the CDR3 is TGCGCCAGCAGCCAAGATGGGACAGGGTTGAACACTGAAGCTTTCTTT. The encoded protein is CASSQDGTGLNTEAFF.

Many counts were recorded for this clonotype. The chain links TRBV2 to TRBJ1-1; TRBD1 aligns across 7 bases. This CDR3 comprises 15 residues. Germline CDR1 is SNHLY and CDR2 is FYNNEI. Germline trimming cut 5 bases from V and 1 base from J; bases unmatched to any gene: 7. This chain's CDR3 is CASSKRQGSNTEAFF. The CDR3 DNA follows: TGTGCCAGCAGTAAGCGACAGGGTTCGAACACTGAAGCTTTCTTT.

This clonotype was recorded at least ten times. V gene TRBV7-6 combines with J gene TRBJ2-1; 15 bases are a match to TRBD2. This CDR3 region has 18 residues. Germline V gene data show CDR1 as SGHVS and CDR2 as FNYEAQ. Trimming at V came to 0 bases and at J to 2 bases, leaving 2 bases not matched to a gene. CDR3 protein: CASSLAWTSGRAYNEQFF. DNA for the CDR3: TGTGCCAGCAGCTTAGCGTGGACTAGCGGGAGGGCCTACAATGAGCAGTTCTTC.

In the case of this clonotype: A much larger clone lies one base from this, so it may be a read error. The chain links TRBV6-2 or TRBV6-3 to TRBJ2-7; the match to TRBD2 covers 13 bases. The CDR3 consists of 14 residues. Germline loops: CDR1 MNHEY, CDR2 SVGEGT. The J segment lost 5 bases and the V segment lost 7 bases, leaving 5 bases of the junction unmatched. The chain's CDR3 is CASNRLAGGDEQYF. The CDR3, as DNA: TGTGCCAGCAACAGACTAGCGGGAGGTGACGAGCAGTACTTC.

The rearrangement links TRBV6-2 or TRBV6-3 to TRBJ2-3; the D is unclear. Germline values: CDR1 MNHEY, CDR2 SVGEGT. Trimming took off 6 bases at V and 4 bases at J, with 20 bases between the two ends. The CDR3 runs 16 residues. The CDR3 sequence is CASSSPDELSPDTQYF. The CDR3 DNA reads TGTGCCAGCAGCTCTCCTGATGAGCTTTCCCCAGATACGCAGTATTTT.

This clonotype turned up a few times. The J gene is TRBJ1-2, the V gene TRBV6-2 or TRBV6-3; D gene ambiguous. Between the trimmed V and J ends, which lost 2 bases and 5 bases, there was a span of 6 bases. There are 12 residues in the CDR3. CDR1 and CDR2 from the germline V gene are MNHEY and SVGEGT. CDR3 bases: TGTGCCAGCAGTTACGCAGAATATGGCTACACCTTC. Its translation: CASSYAEYGYTF.